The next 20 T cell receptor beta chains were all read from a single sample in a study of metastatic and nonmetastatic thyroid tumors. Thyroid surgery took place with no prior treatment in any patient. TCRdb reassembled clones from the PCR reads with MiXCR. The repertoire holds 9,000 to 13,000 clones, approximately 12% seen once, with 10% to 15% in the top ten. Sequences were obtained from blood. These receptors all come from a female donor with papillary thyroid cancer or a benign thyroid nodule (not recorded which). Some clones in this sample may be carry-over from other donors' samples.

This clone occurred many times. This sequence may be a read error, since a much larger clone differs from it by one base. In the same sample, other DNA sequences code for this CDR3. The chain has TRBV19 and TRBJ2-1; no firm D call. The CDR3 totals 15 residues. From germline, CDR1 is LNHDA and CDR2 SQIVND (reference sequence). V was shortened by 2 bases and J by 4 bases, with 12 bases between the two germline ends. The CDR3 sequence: CASSIRRALYNEQFF. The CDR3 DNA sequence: TGTGCCAGTAGTATACGGCGTGCCCTTTACAATGAGCAGTTCTTC.

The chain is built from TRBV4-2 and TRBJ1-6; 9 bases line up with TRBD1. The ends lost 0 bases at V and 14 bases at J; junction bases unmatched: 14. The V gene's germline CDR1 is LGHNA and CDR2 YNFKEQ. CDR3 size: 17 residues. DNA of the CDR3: TGTGCCAGCAGCCAAGATCGTTCCGGGACAGGGCGAGAAACCCTCCACTTT. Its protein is CASSQDRSGTGRETLHF.

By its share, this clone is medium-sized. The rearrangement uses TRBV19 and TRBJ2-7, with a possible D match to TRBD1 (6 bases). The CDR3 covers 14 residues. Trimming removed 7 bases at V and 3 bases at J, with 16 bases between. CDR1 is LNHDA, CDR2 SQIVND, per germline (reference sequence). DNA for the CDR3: TGTGCCAGTACGGCCGGGACATCCCTCTACGAGCAGTACTTC. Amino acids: CASTAGTSLYEQYF.

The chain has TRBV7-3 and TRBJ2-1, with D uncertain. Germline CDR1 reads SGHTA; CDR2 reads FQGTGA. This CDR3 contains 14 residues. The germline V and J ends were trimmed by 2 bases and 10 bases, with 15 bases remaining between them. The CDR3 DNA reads TGTGCCAGCAGCTTAGGGTCTGGTGGCTGGGAGCAGTTCTTC. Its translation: CASSLGSGGWEQFF.

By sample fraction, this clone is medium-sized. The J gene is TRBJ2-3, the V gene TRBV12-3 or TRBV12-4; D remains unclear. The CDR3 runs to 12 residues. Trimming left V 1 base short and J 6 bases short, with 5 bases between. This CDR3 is CASSLGQDTQYF. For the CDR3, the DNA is TGTGCCAGCAGTTTAGGGCAGGATACGCAGTATTTT.

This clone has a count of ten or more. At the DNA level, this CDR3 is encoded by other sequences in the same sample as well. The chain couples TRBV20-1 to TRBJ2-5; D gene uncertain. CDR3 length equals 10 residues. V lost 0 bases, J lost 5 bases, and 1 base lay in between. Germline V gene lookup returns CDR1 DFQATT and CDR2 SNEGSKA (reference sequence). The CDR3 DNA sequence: TGCAGTGCTAGAGATGAGACCCAGTACTTC. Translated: CSARDETQYF.

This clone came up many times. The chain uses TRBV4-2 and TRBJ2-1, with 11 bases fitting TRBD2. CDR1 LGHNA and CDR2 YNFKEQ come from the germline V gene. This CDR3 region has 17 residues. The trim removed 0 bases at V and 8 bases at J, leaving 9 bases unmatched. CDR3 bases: TGTGCCAGCAGCCAAGAAGGTAGCGGGGGGGTTGGGGATGAGCAGTTCTTC. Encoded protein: CASSQEGSGGVGDEQFF.

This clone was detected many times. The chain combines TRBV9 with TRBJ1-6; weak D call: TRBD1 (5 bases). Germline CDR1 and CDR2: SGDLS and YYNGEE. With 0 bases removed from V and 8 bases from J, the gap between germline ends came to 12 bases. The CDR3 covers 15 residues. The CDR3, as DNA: TGTGCCAGCAGCGTAGATGGGGACTCGTATTCACCCCTCCACTTT. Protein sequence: CASSVDGDSYSPLHF.

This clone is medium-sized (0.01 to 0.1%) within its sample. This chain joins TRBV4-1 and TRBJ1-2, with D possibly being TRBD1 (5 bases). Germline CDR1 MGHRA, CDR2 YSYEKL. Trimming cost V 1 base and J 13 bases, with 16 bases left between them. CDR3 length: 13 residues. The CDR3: CASSQVVQEQVTF. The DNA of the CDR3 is TGCGCCAGCAGCCAAGTAGTCCAGGAACAGGTCACCTTC.

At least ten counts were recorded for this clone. The DNA for the CDR3 is TGCGCCAGCAGCAACCCAACTAGCGGGGGGGCGAAGACCCAGTACTTC. Amino acids: CASSNPTSGGAKTQYF. The chain uses TRBV4-1 and TRBJ2-5; 13 positions match TRBD2. Unmatched junction bases numbered 9, after V lost 5 bases and J lost 6 bases. The germline V gene has CDR1 MGHRA and CDR2 YSYEKL. The CDR3 length is 16 residues.

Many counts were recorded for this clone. The CDR3 protein is CASSLDPGGGGYTF. The CDR3, as DNA: TGCGCCAGCAGCTTGGACCCAGGGGGCGGTGGCTACACCTTC. V gene TRBV5-1 combines with J gene TRBJ1-2; 8 bases fit TRBD1. The J segment lost 7 bases and the V segment lost 0 bases, leaving 5 bases of the junction unmatched. The CDR3 spans 14 residues. Germline V CDR1 and CDR2: SGHRS, YFSETQ.

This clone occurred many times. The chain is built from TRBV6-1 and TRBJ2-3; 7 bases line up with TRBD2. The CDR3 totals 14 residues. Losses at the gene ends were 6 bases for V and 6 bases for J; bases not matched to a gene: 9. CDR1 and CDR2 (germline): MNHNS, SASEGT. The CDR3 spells CASSPSAGVDTQYF. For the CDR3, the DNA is TGTGCCAGCAGCCCCTCGGCGGGAGTGGATACGCAGTATTTT.

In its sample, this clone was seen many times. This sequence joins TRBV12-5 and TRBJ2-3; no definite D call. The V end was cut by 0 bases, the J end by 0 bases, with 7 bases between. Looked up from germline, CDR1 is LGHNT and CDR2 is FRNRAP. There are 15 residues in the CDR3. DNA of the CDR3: TGTGCTAGTGGTTTGGTTTTAGGAAGCACAGATACGCAGTATTTT. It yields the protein CASGLVLGSTDTQYF.

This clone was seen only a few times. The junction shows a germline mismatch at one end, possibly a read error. The CDR3 DNA is TGTGCCAGCAGTTCCCGGGACAGGGTCTACGAGCAGTACTTC. Its translation: CASSSRDRVYEQYF. V gene TRBV10-3 combines with J gene TRBJ2-7; TRBD1 matches 9 bases. The germline gives CDR1 ENHRY, CDR2 SYGVKD. The CDR3 totals 14 residues.

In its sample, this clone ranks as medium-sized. The CDR3 DNA reads TGTGCCACCAGTGATTCACCCGACAGCGAGCAGTACTTC. Its protein is CATSDSPDSEQYF. The V and J genes are TRBV24-1 and TRBJ2-7, with a tentative D call TRBD1 (5 bases). The CDR3 has 13 residues. With 2 bases removed from V and 6 bases from J, the gap between germline ends came to 10 bases. Germline V gene lookup returns CDR1 KGHDR and CDR2 SFDVKD.

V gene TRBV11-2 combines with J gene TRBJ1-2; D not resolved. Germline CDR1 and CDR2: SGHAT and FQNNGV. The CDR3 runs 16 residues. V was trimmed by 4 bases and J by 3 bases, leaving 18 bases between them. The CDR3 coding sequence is TGTGCCAGCAGCTCTATCGGGCGAAAAAAGGACTATGGCTACACCTTC. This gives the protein CASSSIGRKKDYGYTF.

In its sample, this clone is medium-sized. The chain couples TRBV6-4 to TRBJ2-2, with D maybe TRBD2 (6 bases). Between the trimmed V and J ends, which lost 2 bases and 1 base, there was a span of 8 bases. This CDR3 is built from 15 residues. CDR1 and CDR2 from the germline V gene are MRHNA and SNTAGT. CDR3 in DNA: TGTGCCAGCAGTGACGGGCGGGGGAACACCGGGGAGCTGTTTTTT. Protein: CASSDGRGNTGELFF.

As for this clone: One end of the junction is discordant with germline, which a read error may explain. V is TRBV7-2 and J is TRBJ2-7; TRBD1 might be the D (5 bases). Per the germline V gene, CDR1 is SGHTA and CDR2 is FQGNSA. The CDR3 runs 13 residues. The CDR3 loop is CASNLVQGNEQYF. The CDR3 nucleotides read TGTGCCAGCAACTTAGTGCAGGGTAACGAGCAGTACTTC.

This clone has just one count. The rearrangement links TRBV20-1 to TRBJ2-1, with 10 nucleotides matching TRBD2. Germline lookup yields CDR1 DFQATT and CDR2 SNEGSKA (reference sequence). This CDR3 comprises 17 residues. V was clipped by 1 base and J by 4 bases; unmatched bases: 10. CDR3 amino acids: CSARGGTSGVDYNEQFF. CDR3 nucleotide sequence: TGCAGTGCTAGAGGGGGAACTAGCGGGGTGGATTACAATGAGCAGTTCTTC.

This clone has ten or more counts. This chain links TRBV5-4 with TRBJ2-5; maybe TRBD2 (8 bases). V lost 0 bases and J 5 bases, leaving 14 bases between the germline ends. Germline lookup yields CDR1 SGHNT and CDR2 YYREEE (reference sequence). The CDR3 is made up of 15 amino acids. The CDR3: CASSLVVAGQETQYF. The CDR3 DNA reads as TGTGCCAGCAGCTTGGTGGTAGCGGGACAGGAGACCCAGTACTTC.